This T cell receptor (beta chain) was documented in a study of immune characteristics of hereditary and idiopathic chronic pancreatitis. Of note for this clone: Its antigen remains unidentified.

Repertoires were generated with immunoSEQ multiplex PCR, while TCRdb's copy carries only in-frame clones and drops some. The sample lists around 1,900 clones, around 74% occurring once. Patients having total pancreatectomy with islet autotransplantation provided the chronic pancreatitis pancreas tissue. Study conclusions and caveats: TCRbeta diversity rose and clonality fell in both pancreatitis groups versus controls. Gene families like TRBV10, TRBV19, TRBV23 and TRBV5 were used differently between subtypes. Alcohol-related chronic pancreatitis was not included in this study.

This CDR3 region has 12 residues. V shed 8 bases and J 5 bases; nucleotides not matched to a gene: 5. Germline CDR1 and CDR2: MDHEN and SYDVKM. The clonotype was recovered from a human donor with chronic pancreatitis. Sequencing was done on a sample of pancreas tissue with hereditary chronic pancreatitis. This chain uses TRBV28 with TRBJ1-2, with 7 bases identical to TRBD1. The CDR3 protein is CASLGQSYGYTF. In nucleotides, the CDR3 is TGTGCCAGCTTGGGACAGTCATATGGCTACACCTTC.